This TCR beta chain appears in the sequencing data of a study of blood T cell repertoires in COVID-19. Study at large: T cells, B-cell-depleted T cells, or PBMCs provided the cDNA or gDNA that served as material.

The data were produced by immunoSEQ multiplex PCR, yet TCRdb's version contains in-frame clones alone and is incomplete. Among tens of thousands of clones listed, 86% were seen once. Between the trimmed V and J ends, which lost 2 bases and 0 bases, there was a span of 11 bases. Germline values: CDR1 MGHRA, CDR2 YSYEKL. This CDR3 is built from 16 residues. The chain has TRBV4-1 and TRBJ2-4; D gene ambiguous. Sequences were obtained from peripheral blood. The TCR comes from a woman over 75 with active or convalescent COVID-19. The CDR3 sequence: CASSQTQTLAKNIQYF. The CDR3 DNA reads as TGCGCCAGCAGCCAAACCCAGACACTAGCCAAAAACATTCAGTACTTC.